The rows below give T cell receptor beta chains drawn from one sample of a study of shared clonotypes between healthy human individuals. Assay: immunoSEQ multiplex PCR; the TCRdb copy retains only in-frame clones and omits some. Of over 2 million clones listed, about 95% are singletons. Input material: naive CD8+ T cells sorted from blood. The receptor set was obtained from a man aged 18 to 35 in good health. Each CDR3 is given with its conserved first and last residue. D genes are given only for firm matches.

CDR3 protein: CASSIAGTLTGELFF
CDR3 DNA: TGTGCCAGTAGTATAGCCGGGACACTCACCGGGGAGCTGTTTTTT
V gene: TRBV19
D gene: NA
J gene: TRBJ2-2

CDR3 protein: CASSLIPEGSGNTIYF
CDR3 DNA: TGTGCCAGCAGTTTAATCCCCGAGGGTTCGGGAAACACCATATATTTT
V gene: TRBV28
D gene: NA
J gene: TRBJ1-3

CDR3 protein: CASSLANTGFSTDTQYF
CDR3 DNA: TGTGCCAGCAGCTTAGCGAACACGGGTTTTAGCACAGATACGCAGTATTTT
V gene: TRBV7-2
D gene: NA
J gene: TRBJ2-3

CDR3 protein: CASSQGGPYNEQFF
CDR3 DNA: TGTGCCAGCAGCCAAGGGGGCCCGTACAATGAGCAGTTCTTC
V gene: TRBV14
D gene: NA
J gene: TRBJ2-1

CDR3 protein: CASSVSILRRQAYEQYF
CDR3 DNA: TGCGCCAGCAGTGTATCCATTCTAAGGAGACAGGCCTACGAGCAGTACTTC
V gene: TRBV10-2
D gene: NA
J gene: TRBJ2-7

CDR3 protein: CASSIDLEDEQFF
CDR3 DNA: TGTGCCAGTAGTATAGATCTCGAGGATGAGCAGTTCTTC
V gene: TRBV19
D gene: NA
J gene: TRBJ2-1

CDR3 protein: CASSHPPDRDQETQYF
CDR3 DNA: TGTGCCAGCAGCCATCCCCCGGACAGGGACCAAGAGACCCAGTACTTC
V gene: TRBV4-2
D gene: TRBD1
J gene: TRBJ2-5

CDR3 protein: CATSRGGPGTGDNSPLHF
CDR3 DNA: TGTGCCACCAGCAGAGGGGGTCCCGGGACAGGGGACAATTCACCCCTCCACTTT
V gene: TRBV15
D gene: TRBD1
J gene: TRBJ1-6

CDR3 protein: CASSYSYGLASEQYF
CDR3 DNA: TGTGCCAGCAGTTACTCCTATGGACTAGCGAGCGAGCAGTACTTC
V gene: TRBV27
D gene: TRBD2
J gene: TRBJ2-7

CDR3 protein: CASSVLAALVPYNEQFF
CDR3 DNA: TGTGCCAGCAGCGTACTAGCGGCTCTCGTTCCTTACAATGAGCAGTTCTTC
V gene: TRBV9
D gene: TRBD2
J gene: TRBJ2-1

CDR3 protein: CASSLTAGGPNTIYF
CDR3 DNA: TGTGCCAGCAGTTTGACAGCCGGCGGTCCAAACACCATATATTTT
V gene: TRBV2
D gene: NA
J gene: TRBJ1-3

CDR3 protein: CASSFGGSTGELFF
CDR3 DNA: TGTGCCAGCAGTTTTGGTGGGTCCACCGGGGAGCTGTTTTTT
V gene: TRBV27
D gene: NA
J gene: TRBJ2-2

CDR3 protein: CASSLEGQGNYGYTF
CDR3 DNA: TGTGCCAGCAGCTTGGAGGGACAGGGAAACTATGGCTACACCTTC
V gene: TRBV5-6
D gene: TRBD1
J gene: TRBJ1-2

CDR3 protein: CASRAGLGNNEQFF
CDR3 DNA: TGTGCCAGCAGGGCGGGACTAGGAAACAATGAGCAGTTCTTC
V gene: TRBV6-6
D gene: TRBD2
J gene: TRBJ2-1

CDR3 protein: CASSFPLGDRADEQYF
CDR3 DNA: TGTGCCAGCAGCTTCCCTCTGGGGGACCGAGCCGACGAGCAGTACTTC
V gene: TRBV7-9
D gene: NA
J gene: TRBJ2-7

CDR3 protein: CASSQDHSPYNEQFF
CDR3 DNA: TGCGCCAGCAGCCAAGATCACTCCCCCTACAATGAGCAGTTCTTC
V gene: TRBV4-3
D gene: NA
J gene: TRBJ2-1

CDR3 protein: CASRAHRDNSGNTIYF
CDR3 DNA: TGTGCCAGCAGGGCCCACCGGGACAACTCTGGAAACACCATATATTTT
V gene: TRBV7-9
D gene: NA
J gene: TRBJ1-3

CDR3 protein: CASSFGVYNSPLHF
CDR3 DNA: TGTGCCAGCAGTTTCGGGGTCTATAATTCACCCCTCCACTTT
V gene: TRBV27
D gene: NA
J gene: TRBJ1-6

CDR3 protein: CASSFLGGGYEQYF
CDR3 DNA: TGCGCCAGCAGCTTTTTAGGGGGCGGGTACGAGCAGTACTTC
V gene: TRBV5-1
D gene: TRBD1
J gene: TRBJ2-7

CDR3 protein: CAWSGVFEQFF
CDR3 DNA: TGTGCCTGGAGTGGGGTGTTTGAGCAGTTCTTC
V gene: TRBV30
D gene: NA
J gene: TRBJ2-1

CDR3 protein: CASSATTAVEAFF
CDR3 DNA: TGTGCCAGCAGCGCGACGACAGCGGTTGAAGCTTTCTTT
V gene: TRBV9
D gene: NA
J gene: TRBJ1-1

CDR3 protein: CASRSDGAEQYF
CDR3 DNA: TGTGCCAGCAGGTCGGACGGGGCCGAGCAGTACTTC
V gene: TRBV7-9
D gene: NA
J gene: TRBJ2-7

CDR3 protein: CASSRQWDTGELFF
CDR3 DNA: TGCGCCAGCAGCCGACAGTGGGACACCGGGGAGCTGTTTTTT
V gene: TRBV4-1
D gene: NA
J gene: TRBJ2-2

CDR3 protein: CASSSYPGQGLNYGYTF
CDR3 DNA: TGCGCCAGCAGCTCCTATCCGGGACAGGGTCTGAACTATGGCTACACCTTC
V gene: TRBV5-1
D gene: TRBD1
J gene: TRBJ1-2

CDR3 protein: CASSLGTGGLYEQYF
CDR3 DNA: TGTGCCAGCAGCCTCGGGACAGGGGGCTTGTACGAGCAGTACTTC
V gene: TRBV7-8
D gene: TRBD1
J gene: TRBJ2-7

CDR3 protein: CASSLRDSEDEQYF
CDR3 DNA: TGTGCCAGCAGCCTCCGGGACTCTGAGGACGAGCAGTACTTC
V gene: TRBV9
D gene: NA
J gene: TRBJ2-7